The present T cell receptor beta chain was sequenced within a study of cytomegalovirus exposure and HLA in healthy donors. Study observations and caveats: An analysis done earlier found most TCR beta V segments productive about 90% or about 30% of the time. Later analysis identified a missense DCLRE1C variant that was linked to TCR beta V- and J-gene trimming. Reportedly, cytomegalovirus status was diagnosed with high sensitivity and specificity. Donors belonging to an Asian-associated ancestry cluster reportedly showed fewer N-insertions in productive TCRs than the approximately 680-donor mean, according to what a later analysis found.

With 60 Vbeta and 13 Jbeta primers, the PCR was carried out. Profiling relied on immunoSEQ multiplex PCR, and the TCRdb table lists in-frame clones only, not all of them. The table lists around 97,000 clones, roughly 9.4% of them singletons. Germline V lookup: CDR1 MDHEN, CDR2 SYDVKM. The CDR3 contains 15 residues. With 6 bases clipped from V and 1 base from J, the junction kept 6 bases outside the gene matches. To note about this clone: Its antigen is unidentified.

The material sequenced was PBMCs. The receptor's source is a man in his fifties or sixties in good health and CMV-seropositive. V and J are TRBV28 and TRBJ1-5; 7 bases align to TRBD1. CDR3 bases: TGTGCCAGCAGCCGACAGGGTATCAGCAATCAGCCCCAGCATTTT. It yields the protein CASSRQGISNQPQHF.